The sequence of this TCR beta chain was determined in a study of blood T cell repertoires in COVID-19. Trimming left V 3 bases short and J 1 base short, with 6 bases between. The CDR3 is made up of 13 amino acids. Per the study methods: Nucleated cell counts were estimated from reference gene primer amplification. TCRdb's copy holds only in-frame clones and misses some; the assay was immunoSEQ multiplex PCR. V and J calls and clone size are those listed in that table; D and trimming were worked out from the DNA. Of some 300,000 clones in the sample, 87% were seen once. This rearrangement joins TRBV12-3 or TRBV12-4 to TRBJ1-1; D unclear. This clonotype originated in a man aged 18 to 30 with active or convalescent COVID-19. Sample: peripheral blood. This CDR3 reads CASSLGRNTEAFF. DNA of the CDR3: TGTGCCAGCAGTTTGGGGAGGAACACTGAAGCTTTCTTT.